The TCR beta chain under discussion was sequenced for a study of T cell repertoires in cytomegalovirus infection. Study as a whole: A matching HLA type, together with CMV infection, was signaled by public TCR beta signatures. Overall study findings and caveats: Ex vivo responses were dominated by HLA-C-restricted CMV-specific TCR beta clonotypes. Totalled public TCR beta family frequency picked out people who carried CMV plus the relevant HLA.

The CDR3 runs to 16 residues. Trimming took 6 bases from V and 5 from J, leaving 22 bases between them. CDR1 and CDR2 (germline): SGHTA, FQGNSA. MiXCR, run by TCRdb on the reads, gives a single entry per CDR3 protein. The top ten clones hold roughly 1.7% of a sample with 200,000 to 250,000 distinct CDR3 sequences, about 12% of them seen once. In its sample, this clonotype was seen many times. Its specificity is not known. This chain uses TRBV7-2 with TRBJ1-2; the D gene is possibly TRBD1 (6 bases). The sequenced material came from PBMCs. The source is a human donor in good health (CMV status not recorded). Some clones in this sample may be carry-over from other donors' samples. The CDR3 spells CASRTGQSVGNYGYTF. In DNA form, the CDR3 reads TGTGCCAGCAGAACCGGACAGTCAGTAGGAAATTATGGCTACACCTTC. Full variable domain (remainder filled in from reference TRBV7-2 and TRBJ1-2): GAGVSQSPSNKVTEKGKDVELRCDPISGHTALYWYRQSLGQGLEFLIYFQGNSAPDKSGLPSDRFSAERTGGSVSTLTIQRTQQEDSAVYLCASRTGQSVGNYGYTFGSGTRLTVV.